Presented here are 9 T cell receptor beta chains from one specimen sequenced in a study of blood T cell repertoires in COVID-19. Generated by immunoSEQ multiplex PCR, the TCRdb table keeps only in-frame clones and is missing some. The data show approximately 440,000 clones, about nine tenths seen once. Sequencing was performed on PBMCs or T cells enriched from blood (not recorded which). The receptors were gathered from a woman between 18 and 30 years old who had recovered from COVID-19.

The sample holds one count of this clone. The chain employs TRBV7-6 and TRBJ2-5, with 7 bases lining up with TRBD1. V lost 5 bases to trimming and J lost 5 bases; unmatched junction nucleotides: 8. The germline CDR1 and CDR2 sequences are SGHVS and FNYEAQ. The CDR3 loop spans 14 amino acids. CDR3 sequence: CASSEEGGAETQYF. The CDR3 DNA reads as TGTGCCAGCAGCGAAGAAGGGGGCGCGGAGACCCAGTACTTC.

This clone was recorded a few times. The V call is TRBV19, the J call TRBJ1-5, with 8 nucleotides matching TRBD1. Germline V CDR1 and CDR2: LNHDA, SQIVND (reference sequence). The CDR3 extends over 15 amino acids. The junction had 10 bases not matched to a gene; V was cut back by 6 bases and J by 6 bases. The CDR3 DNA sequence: TGTGCCAGTAGGGCGGACAGGGAGACAGGTCAGCCCCAGCATTTT. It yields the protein CASRADRETGQPQHF.

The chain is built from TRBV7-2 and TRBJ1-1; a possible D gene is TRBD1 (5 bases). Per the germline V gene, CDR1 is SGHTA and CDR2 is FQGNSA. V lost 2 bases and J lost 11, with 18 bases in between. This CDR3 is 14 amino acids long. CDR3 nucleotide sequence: TGTGCCAGCAGCTTAATAAGTGCGGGGCTGCCGGCTTTCTTT. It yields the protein CASSLISAGLPAFF.

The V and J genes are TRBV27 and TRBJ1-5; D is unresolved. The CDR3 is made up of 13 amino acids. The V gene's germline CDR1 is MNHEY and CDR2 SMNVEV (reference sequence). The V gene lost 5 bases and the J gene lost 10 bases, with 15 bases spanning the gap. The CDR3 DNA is TGTGCCAGCAGTCCGTTGAGTCATCCCCCCCAGCATTTT. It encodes CASSPLSHPPQHF.

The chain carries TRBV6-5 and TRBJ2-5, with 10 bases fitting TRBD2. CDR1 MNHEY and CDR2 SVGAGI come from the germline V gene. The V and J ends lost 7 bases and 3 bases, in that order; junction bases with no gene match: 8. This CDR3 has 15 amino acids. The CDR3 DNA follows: TGTGCCAGCACCATCCGACTAGCGGGCGAAGAGACCCAGTACTTC. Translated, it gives CASTIRLAGEETQYF.

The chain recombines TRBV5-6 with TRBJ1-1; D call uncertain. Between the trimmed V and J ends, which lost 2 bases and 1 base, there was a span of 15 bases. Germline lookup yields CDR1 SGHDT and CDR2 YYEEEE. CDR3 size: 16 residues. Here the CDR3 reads CASSFWQALTNTEAFF. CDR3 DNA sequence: TGTGCCAGCAGCTTCTGGCAGGCCCTAACGAACACTGAAGCTTTCTTT.

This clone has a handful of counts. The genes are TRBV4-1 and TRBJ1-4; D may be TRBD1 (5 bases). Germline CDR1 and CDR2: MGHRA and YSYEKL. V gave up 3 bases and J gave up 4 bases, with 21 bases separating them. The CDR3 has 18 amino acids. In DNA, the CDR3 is TGCGCCAGCAGCCATCTCCTGACAGAAGGAGACATTAATGAAAAACTGTTTTTT. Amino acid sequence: CASSHLLTEGDINEKLFF.

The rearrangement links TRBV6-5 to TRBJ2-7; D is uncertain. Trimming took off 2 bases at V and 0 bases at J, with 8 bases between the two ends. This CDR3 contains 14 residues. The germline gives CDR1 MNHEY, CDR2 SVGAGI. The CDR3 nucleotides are TGTGCCAGCAGTTACGAGGAGAGCTCCTACGAGCAGTACTTC. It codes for CASSYEESSYEQYF.

CDR3 bases: TGTGCCTGGACCCTCGACAGGGGGATCTATGGCTACACCTTC. This encodes CAWTLDRGIYGYTF. The rearrangement links TRBV30 to TRBJ1-2; 9 bases are shared with TRBD1. V lost 4 bases and J lost 4; bases outside the gene matches: 7. Germline CDR1 reads GTSNPN; CDR2 reads SVGIG (reference sequence). The CDR3 is made up of 14 amino acids.